Listed below are T cell receptor beta chains from one sample, sequenced in a study of technical replicates of blood from several donors. Repertoires were generated with immunoSEQ multiplex PCR, while TCRdb's copy carries only in-frame clones and drops some. The table records around 79,000 clones, approximately 94% of them present only once. The sequenced sample was T cells isolated from PBMCs. These receptor sequences come from a human donor in good health. Each CDR3 is given with its conserved first and last residue. Some rows have no size entry. The others give once, few or many, or a class for an expanded clone.

V gene: TRBV9
CDR3 length: 19
clone size: -
CDR3 protein: CASSVVWEREIPSYNEQFF

V gene: TRBV5-4
CDR3 length: 15
clone size: few
CDR3 protein: CASSQPGTVSHGYTF

V gene: TRBV5-3
CDR3 length: 15
clone size: -
CDR3 protein: CARNDSGSSTDTQYF

V gene: TRBV5-1
CDR3 length: 15
clone size: -
CDR3 protein: CASSFSGTDGNTIYF

V gene: TRBV2
CDR3 length: 11
clone size: -
CDR3 protein: CASNEGAVQYF

V gene: TRBV6-5
CDR3 length: 13
clone size: -
CDR3 protein: CASSYSRGNEQFF

V gene: TRBV15
CDR3 length: 15
clone size: -
CDR3 protein: CATSRGGTTLYEQYF

V gene: TRBV7-9
CDR3 length: 14
clone size: -
CDR3 protein: CASSLGQGAYEQYF

V gene: TRBV4-1
CDR3 length: 15
clone size: -
CDR3 protein: CASSQSGLAGGEQYF

V gene: TRBV5-6
CDR3 length: 13
clone size: -
CDR3 protein: CASSRDRGYEQYF

V gene: TRBV4-3
CDR3 length: 14
clone size: -
CDR3 protein: CASSPRTAGYEQYF

V gene: TRBV5-6
CDR3 length: 16
clone size: -
CDR3 protein: CASSLVPSGSQNIQYF

V gene: TRBV4-3
CDR3 length: 16
clone size: once
CDR3 protein: CASSQPTGRSYNEQFF

V gene: TRBV28
CDR3 length: 16
clone size: -
CDR3 protein: CASIGQGKVSNQPQHF

V gene: TRBV2
CDR3 length: 13
clone size: once
CDR3 protein: CASELGDWTEAFF

V gene: TRBV27
CDR3 length: 15
clone size: -
CDR3 protein: CASSLSGGGQFEAFF

V gene: TRBV7-2
CDR3 length: 11
clone size: -
CDR3 protein: CASSLVRGYTF

V gene: TRBV14
CDR3 length: 15
clone size: -
CDR3 protein: CASSQNRGHGNTIYF

V gene: TRBV2
CDR3 length: 11
clone size: few
CDR3 protein: CASIQNYGYTF

V gene: TRBV28
CDR3 length: 14
clone size: -
CDR3 protein: CASSSSSGSYEQYF

V gene: TRBV27
CDR3 length: 14
clone size: -
CDR3 protein: CASSWLAGDNEQFF

V gene: TRBV10-3
CDR3 length: 15
clone size: -
CDR3 protein: CAITENSGRSYEQYF

V gene: TRBV5-6
CDR3 length: 14
clone size: once
CDR3 protein: CASSWGVVNTEAFF

V gene: TRBV28
CDR3 length: 13
clone size: -
CDR3 protein: CASSWDRADTQYF

V gene: TRBV7-3
CDR3 length: 16
clone size: -
CDR3 protein: CASSPQSLETVYEQYF

V gene: TRBV6-5
CDR3 length: 12
clone size: once
CDR3 protein: CASSFTTGELFF

V gene: TRBV19
CDR3 length: 17
clone size: -
CDR3 protein: CASSKFPPGSNTGELFF

V gene: TRBV5-1
CDR3 length: 15
clone size: -
CDR3 protein: CASSLAGGARWELFF

V gene: TRBV29-1
CDR3 length: 13
clone size: -
CDR3 protein: CSVEADRGAEAFF

V gene: TRBV5-4
CDR3 length: 13
clone size: -
CDR3 protein: CASSRALELRQFF

V gene: TRBV7-9
CDR3 length: 12
clone size: -
CDR3 protein: CASSRTVDTQYF

V gene: TRBV18
CDR3 length: 17
clone size: -
CDR3 protein: CASSPLEGHQGFQPQHF

V gene: TRBV5-6
CDR3 length: 15
clone size: -
CDR3 protein: CASSFKIGGTDTQYF

V gene: TRBV9
CDR3 length: 16
clone size: -
CDR3 protein: CASSLPPETSYNEQFF

V gene: TRBV7-3
CDR3 length: 14
clone size: -
CDR3 protein: CASSRLAGPDEQFF

V gene: TRBV19
CDR3 length: 17
clone size: -
CDR3 protein: CASIAGQTPRRQETQYF

V gene: TRBV28
CDR3 length: 15
clone size: -
CDR3 protein: CASTTTGVQPYEQYF

V gene: TRBV2
CDR3 length: 17
clone size: -
CDR3 protein: CASTTTSGSSASADPYF

V gene: TRBV6-5
CDR3 length: 13
clone size: -
CDR3 protein: CASSPGRTSEQYF

V gene: TRBV27
CDR3 length: 15
clone size: -
CDR3 protein: CASSSRDTFTDTQYF

V gene: TRBV4-1
CDR3 length: 16
clone size: -
CDR3 protein: CASSQDAASGFYEQYF

V gene: TRBV4-2
CDR3 length: 13
clone size: -
CDR3 protein: CASSQGQFYGYTF

V gene: TRBV30
CDR3 length: 16
clone size: -
CDR3 protein: CAWSHTLRDRPYEQYF

V gene: TRBV19
CDR3 length: 16
clone size: -
CDR3 protein: CASSPRRDHSTDTQYF

V gene: TRBV14
CDR3 length: 13
clone size: -
CDR3 protein: CASSQVLAGEQYF

V gene: TRBV9
CDR3 length: 15
clone size: -
CDR3 protein: CASSVELGVNTEAFF

V gene: TRBV10-3
CDR3 length: 15
clone size: -
CDR3 protein: CAIAPGTEPYYGYTF

V gene: TRBV19
CDR3 length: 14
clone size: -
CDR3 protein: CASSSDRALDEQYF

V gene: TRBV6-1
CDR3 length: 17
clone size: -
CDR3 protein: CASSEPSGRADTDTQYF

V gene: TRBV7-8
CDR3 length: 16
clone size: -
CDR3 protein: CASSPRGTGGNQPQHF